This TCR beta chain was observed in a study of T cells in narcolepsy. Repertoires were generated with immunoSEQ multiplex PCR, while TCRdb's copy carries only in-frame clones and drops some. The data show around 25,000 clones, roughly 80% seen once. This CDR3 spans 16 amino acids. V was clipped by 3 bases and J by 0 bases, with 15 bases between them. CDR1 and CDR2 from the germline V gene are GTSNPN and SVGIG (reference sequence). The sequencing sample was made of CD45RA- memory CD4+ T cells from PBMCs. This receptor was identified in a human donor with narcolepsy. The chain links TRBV30 to TRBJ1-3, with unresolved D. The CDR3 region is CAWRLRSSYSGNTIYF. The CDR3 DNA reads as TGTGCCTGGAGACTCAGGAGTTCGTACTCTGGAAACACCATATATTTT.